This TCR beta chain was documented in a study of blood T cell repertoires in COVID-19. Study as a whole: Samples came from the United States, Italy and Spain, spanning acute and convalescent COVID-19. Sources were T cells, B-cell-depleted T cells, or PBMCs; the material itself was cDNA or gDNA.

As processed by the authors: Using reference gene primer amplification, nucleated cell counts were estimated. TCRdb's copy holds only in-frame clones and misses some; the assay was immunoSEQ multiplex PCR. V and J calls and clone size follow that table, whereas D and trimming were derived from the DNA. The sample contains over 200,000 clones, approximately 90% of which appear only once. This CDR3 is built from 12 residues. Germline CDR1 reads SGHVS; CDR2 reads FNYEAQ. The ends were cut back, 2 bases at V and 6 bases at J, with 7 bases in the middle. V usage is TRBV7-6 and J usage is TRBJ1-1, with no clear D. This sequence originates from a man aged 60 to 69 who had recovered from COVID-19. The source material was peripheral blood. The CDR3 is CASSLPPPEAFF. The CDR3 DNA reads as TGTGCCAGCAGCTTACCTCCCCCTGAAGCTTTCTTT.